The 10 T cell receptor beta chains below come from one sample, sequenced in a study of blood T cell repertoires in COVID-19. Profiled with immunoSEQ multiplex PCR; TCRdb holds only in-frame clones, not every one. The sample lists over 55,000 clones, roughly nine tenths seen once, with more than 20% in the top ten. The sample taken for sequencing was peripheral blood. The receptor source for this set is an elderly woman with COVID-19, enrolled during active disease.

The count of this clone is one. This chain joins TRBV6-5 and TRBJ1-2; 8 nucleotides agree with TRBD1. The germline CDR1 and CDR2 sequences are MNHEY and SVGAGI. The CDR3 has 16 amino acids. Trimming at V came to 1 base and at J to 2 bases, leaving 6 bases not matched to a gene. The CDR3 reads CASSYFGQGGNYGYTF. The CDR3 DNA sequence: TGTGCCAGCAGTTACTTTGGACAGGGCGGGAACTATGGCTACACCTTC.

The rearrangement joins TRBV3-1 (or the pseudogene TRBV3-2) to TRBJ2-5, with 11 bases that match TRBD2. CDR1 LGHDT and CDR2 YNNKEL come from the germline V gene (reference sequence). Unmatched junction bases numbered 9, after V lost 1 base and J lost 5 bases. The CDR3 has 17 amino acids. This CDR3 reads CASSQGDSGGAGETQYF. The CDR3 coding sequence is TGTGCCAGCAGCCAAGGTGATAGCGGGGGGGCCGGGGAGACCCAGTACTTC.

The chain is built from TRBV11-3 and TRBJ2-5; possible D gene TRBD2, 5 bases. This CDR3 has 13 residues. The germline V and J ends were trimmed by 2 bases and 2 bases, with 6 bases remaining between them. From germline, CDR1 is SGHNT and CDR2 YENEEA. CDR3 loop: CASSLSGQETQYF. DNA for the CDR3: TGTGCCAGCAGCTTAAGCGGTCAAGAGACCCAGTACTTC.

V usage is TRBV5-4 and J usage is TRBJ1-2; no firm D call. This CDR3 spans 14 amino acids. CDR1 is SGHNT, CDR2 YYREEE, per germline (reference sequence). The ends were cut back, 0 bases at V and 2 bases at J, with 8 bases in the middle. The CDR3 sequence is CASSLDGGNYGYTF. The CDR3 nucleotides read TGTGCCAGCAGCTTGGACGGAGGGAACTATGGCTACACCTTC.

Notes on this clone: Since no conserved phenylalanine or tryptophan closes the CDR3, a read error is the likely cause. Because the CDR3's place on the DNA is in doubt, the DNA is left out and the CDR3 is given as listed by TCRdb. Here the CDR3 reads CASSFTPEP. This chain connects TRBV23-1 to TRBJ1-2. TRBV23-1 falls under the ORF class, with uncertain function. The CDR3 adds up to 9 amino acids, both ends counted.

This clone was counted once. The J gene is TRBJ1-1, the V gene TRBV18; the D gene is possibly TRBD1 (5 bases). From germline, CDR1 is KGHSH and CDR2 LQKENI. The length of the CDR3 is 14 residues. V was cut by 4 bases and J by 1 base, with 10 bases left in between. This CDR3 is CASSLSDRNTEAFF. The CDR3 DNA reads TGTGCCAGCTCACTCTCCGACAGGAACACTGAAGCTTTCTTT.

The chain employs TRBV10-3 and TRBJ2-5; the D gene is possibly TRBD2 (7 bases). The CDR3 sequence is 15 residues long. Trimming shortened V by 2 bases and J by 2 bases, and 12 bases separated the two germline ends. CDR1 is ENHRY, CDR2 SYGVKD, per germline. The CDR3 region is CAISELGGRQETQYF. CDR3 DNA sequence: TGTGCCATCAGTGAGCTGGGGGGGCGGCAAGAGACCCAGTACTTC.

The J gene is TRBJ2-2, the V gene TRBV6-5, with 9 positions matching TRBD1. CDR3 length equals 14 residues. V dropped 9 bases and J dropped 2; count of bases not matched to a gene: 4. Germline V gene lookup returns CDR1 MNHEY and CDR2 SVGAGI. DNA of the CDR3: TGTGCCAGTCGACAGGGGGGAAACACCGGGGAGCTGTTTTTT. This sequence encodes CASRQGGNTGELFF.

This chain uses TRBV5-1 with TRBJ2-7; TRBD1 aligns across 7 bases. V dropped 2 bases and J dropped 0; count of bases not matched to a gene: 5. Germline CDR1 reads SGHRS; CDR2 reads YFSETQ. CDR3 length equals 15 residues. The chain's CDR3 is CASSFLTGSSYEQYF. Written as DNA, the CDR3 is TGCGCCAGCAGCTTCTTGACAGGGAGCTCCTACGAGCAGTACTTC.

This sequence joins TRBV11-2 and TRBJ2-1; 9 bases map to TRBD1. The germline V gene has CDR1 SGHAT and CDR2 FQNNGV. V lost 6 bases, J lost 9 bases, and 9 bases stayed unmatched. CDR3 length equals 14 residues. The CDR3 region is CASSSHPGQGEQFF. CDR3 DNA: TGTGCCAGCAGTAGCCACCCGGGACAGGGTGAGCAGTTCTTC.